This T cell receptor beta chain stems from a study of identical twins. The study, taken as a whole, reports: The abundant beta clonotypes from cord blood had fewer insertions, and memory repertoires had none of this. Zero-insertion findings could be partly confounded by invariant cells (MAIT and iNKT cells). Beta out-of-frame sequences showed weaker excess twin sharing.

This clonotype was seen at least ten times. Its matching antigen is unknown. Using its own MiXCR run on the 5' RACE reads, TCRdb lists one record per CDR3 protein. The repertoire holds about 660,000 distinct CDR3 sequences, with less than 10% as singletons. The CDR3 extends over 15 amino acids. Trimming removed 6 bases from V and 2 bases from J; junction bases left unmatched: 4. The same sample was also studied in work on yellow fever vaccine responses in identical twins. As that report states: Twins reportedly appeared to share part of their vaccine T cell response while keeping part individual.

This clonotype was sampled from a woman aged 18-29 years in good health. This chain links TRBV12-3 or TRBV12-4 with TRBJ2-1; 10 bases line up with TRBD2. Sequencing was performed on PBMCs. DNA of the CDR3: TGTGCCAGCAGCCAGCGGGAGGGCCCCTACAATGAGCAGTTCTTC. This codes for CASSQREGPYNEQFF.